Listed below are T cell receptor beta chains from one sample, sequenced in a study of blood T cells in healthy people across ages. TCRdb ran MiXCR on the 5' RACE reads and lists one entry per CDR3 protein. The sample holds 700,000 to 900,000 distinct CDR3 sequences, less than 70% seen once. The material sequenced was blood. The receptors come from a man older than 75 in good health. Both conserved end residues are part of each CDR3. Fields, in order: J gene, D gene, V gene, clone size, CDR3 protein, CDR3 DNA. D genes are given only for firm matches. Clone size is not always given. Where it is, it says once, few, many or a class for expanded clones.

>TRBJ1-2|TRBD1|TRBV7-2|.
CASSATGQHYGYTF
TGTGCCAGCAGCGCTACGGGACAGCACTATGGCTACACCTTC
>TRBJ2-7|.|TRBV5-1|few
CASSWEMNLGLYEQYF
TGCGCCAGCAGCTGGGAGATGAACCTGGGACTCTACGAGCAGTACTTC
>TRBJ2-3|.|TRBV6-2/TRBV6-3|.
CASAWITDTQYF
TGTGCCAGCGCGTGGATCACAGATACGCAGTATTTT
>TRBJ2-1|.|TRBV7-9|.
CASRKGGRGYEQFF
TGTGCCAGCAGAAAGGGGGGAAGGGGCTATGAGCAGTTCTTC
>TRBJ2-5|TRBD2|TRBV6-6|few
CASSQLAGVGETQYF
TGTGCCAGCAGCCAACTAGCGGGAGTCGGTGAGACCCAGTACTTC
>TRBJ2-3|.|TRBV2|few
CASSEPGGGRYAYF
TGTGCCAGCAGTGAACCTGGGGGCGGCAGATACGCGTATTTT
>TRBJ2-7|.|TRBV5-1|few
CASNQGVAVDEQYF
TGCGCCAGCAACCAAGGGGTCGCCGTGGACGAGCAGTACTTC
>TRBJ2-6|.|TRBV6-1|.
CASTLLSGLGGANVLTF
TGTGCCAGCACTCTTTTATCGGGTCTTGGAGGGGCCAACGTCCTGACTTTC
>TRBJ1-2|.|TRBV20-1|few
CSARASLSGGGTYGYTF
TGCAGTGCTAGGGCTTCGCTCTCCGGGGGGGGTACCTATGGCTACACCTTC
>TRBJ2-7|.|TRBV20-1|.
CSARGVTDGSGEQYF
TGCAGTGCTAGAGGAGTAACGGACGGGTCAGGCGAGCAGTACTTC
>TRBJ2-3|TRBD2|TRBV7-2|.
CASTSTLLLAGGGDTQYF
TGTGCCAGCACTTCGACGCTCTTACTAGCGGGAGGTGGAGATACGCAGTATTTT
>TRBJ2-7|.|TRBV28|few
CASSRFGAYEQYF
TGTGCCAGCAGTCGATTCGGGGCTTACGAGCAGTACTTC
>TRBJ2-1|.|TRBV5-1|.
CASSGDSSYNEQFF
TGCGCCAGCAGCGGGGATAGCTCCTACAATGAGCAGTTCTTC
>TRBJ2-2|TRBD1|TRBV7-3|.
CASSRDRSNGGELFF
TGTGCCAGCAGCCGGGACAGGTCTAACGGGGGGGAGCTGTTTTTT
>TRBJ2-5|TRBD1|TRBV2|.
CASQGDRDEQYF
TGTGCCAGCCAAGGAGACAGGGATGAGCAGTACTTC
>TRBJ1-1|.|TRBV29-1|.
CSVHGRANTEAFF
TGCAGCGTTCATGGTCGGGCGAACACTGAAGCTTTCTTT
>TRBJ2-3|.|TRBV29-1|many
CSAGFEADTQYF
TGCAGCGCTGGTTTCGAGGCAGATACGCAGTATTTT
>TRBJ1-1|.|TRBV20-1|few
CSAGKNTEAFF
TGCAGTGCGGGAAAGAACACTGAAGCTTTCTTT
>TRBJ2-1|.|TRBV20-1|.
CSAYGLQSSYNEQFF
TGCAGTGCGTATGGACTTCAGAGCTCCTACAATGAGCAGTTCTTC
>TRBJ2-7|.|TRBV5-6|once
CASSLEGVPYEQYF
TGTGCCAGCAGCTTGGAAGGGGTACCCTACGAGCAGTACTTC
>TRBJ1-1|TRBD1|TRBV25-1|.
CASGQGWREAFF
TGTGCCAGCGGACAGGGCTGGAGGGAAGCTTTCTTT
>TRBJ2-7|.|TRBV5-1|few
CASSLRGSHEQYF
TGCGCCAGCAGCTTGAGGGGTTCCCACGAGCAGTACTTC
>TRBJ2-4|TRBD2|TRBV29-1|few
CSVVLAGVKNIQYF
TGCAGCGTTGTTCTAGCGGGAGTCAAAAACATTCAGTACTTC
>TRBJ2-3|TRBD1|TRBV20-1|few
CSARRTGGHTDTQYF
TGCAGTGCTAGACGGACAGGGGGTCACACAGATACGCAGTATTTT
>TRBJ2-5|.|TRBV7-3|.
CASSLSRAETQYF
TGTGCCAGCAGCTTAAGCCGCGCGGAGACCCAGTACTTC
>TRBJ2-7|.|TRBV2|.
CASVTPGDHSYEQYF
TGTGCCAGCGTAACCCCGGGGGACCACTCCTACGAGCAGTACTTC
>TRBJ1-1|TRBD1|TRBV25-1|.
CASTSDRALLNTEAFF
TGTGCCAGCACATCGGACAGGGCCCTATTGAACACTGAAGCTTTCTTT
>TRBJ2-7|TRBD2|TRBV10-3|few
CAISGWLAGDVDEQYF
TGTGCCATCAGTGGGTGGCTAGCGGGAGACGTCGACGAGCAGTACTTC
>TRBJ2-5|TRBD2|TRBV4-2|.
CASTFIGGGSQETQYF
TGTGCCAGCACGTTTATCGGGGGAGGGTCACAAGAGACCCAGTACTTC
>TRBJ2-1|TRBD1|TRBV27|.
CASSFLSWDRGDEQFF
TGTGCCAGCAGTTTCCTGAGCTGGGACAGGGGCGATGAGCAGTTCTTC
>TRBJ1-2|.|TRBV10-3|few
CAITQTASYGYTF
TGTGCCATCACCCAGACAGCCTCTTATGGCTACACCTTC
>TRBJ2-5|.|TRBV24-1|.
CATSDPPKGGQETQYF
TGTGCCACCAGTGATCCGCCCAAAGGCGGACAAGAGACCCAGTACTTC
>TRBJ2-3|.|TRBV2|.
CASSSVGFLGHRYAYF
TGTGCCAGCAGTTCGGTGGGCTTCCTGGGGCACAGATACGCGTATTTT
>TRBJ1-5|.|TRBV12-3/TRBV12-4|.
CASSLMDSRNQPQHF
TGTGCCAGCAGTTTAATGGACAGCCGCAATCAGCCCCAGCATTTT
>TRBJ2-5|TRBD1|TRBV3-1|.
CASSPTGQARETQYF
TGTGCCAGCAGCCCAACGGGACAGGCCCGAGAGACCCAGTACTTC
>TRBJ2-1|.|TRBV12-3/TRBV12-4|few
CASSLRGGSSYNEQFF
TGTGCCAGCAGTTTAAGGGGCGGAAGCTCCTACAATGAGCAGTTCTTC
>TRBJ1-6|.|TRBV7-9|.
CASSLGQGLKDSPLHF
TGTGCCAGCAGCTTAGGGCAGGGTTTGAAGGATTCACCCCTCCACTTT
>TRBJ2-3|.|TRBV29-1|.
CSVEVVLGTDTQYF
TGCAGCGTTGAAGTTGTACTTGGCACAGATACGCAGTATTTT
>TRBJ2-7|TRBD2|TRBV6-1|.
CASSPLSGRASYEQYF
TGTGCCAGCAGCCCACTTAGCGGGAGGGCCTCCTACGAGCAGTACTTC
>TRBJ2-5|TRBD1|TRBV5-1|.
CASSVTGKQETQYF
TGCGCCAGCAGCGTGACAGGGAAGCAAGAGACCCAGTACTTC
>TRBJ2-1|TRBD2|TRBV9|few
CASSPEIAGDNEQFF
TGTGCCAGCAGCCCCGAGATAGCGGGAGATAATGAGCAGTTCTTC
>TRBJ2-5|.|TRBV20-1|.
CSGGLSETQYF
TGCAGCGGGGGGCTCTCAGAGACCCAGTACTTC
>TRBJ2-5|.|TRBV14|.
CASSPDSRIGREQYF
TGTGCCAGCAGCCCGGACAGTCGGATCGGACGGGAGCAGTACTTC
>TRBJ2-3|TRBD1|TRBV12-3/TRBV12-4|.
CASSPLDRGRSDTQYF
TGTGCCAGCAGTCCCTTAGACAGGGGGAGATCAGATACGCAATATTTT
>TRBJ2-1|TRBD1|TRBV5-6|once
CASSEGQGASEQFF
TGTGCCAGCAGCGAGGGACAGGGGGCGAGCGAGCAGTTCTTC
>TRBJ2-7|.|TRBV2|.
CASSGVLRGSPYEQYF
TGTGCCAGCAGTGGGGTTTTGAGGGGTTCCCCCTACGAGCAGTACTTC
>TRBJ2-1|.|TRBV4-2|.
CASSQALGTEQFF
TGTGCCAGCAGCCAGGCCCTTGGGACTGAGCAGTTCTTC
>TRBJ2-4|TRBD2|TRBV10-2|.
CASSLTSSKGGEQYF
TGCGCCAGCAGTTTGACTAGCTCAAAAGGAGGGGAGCAGTACTTC
>TRBJ2-3|.|TRBV20-1|few
CSARSSDTQYF
TGCAGTGCTAGGAGCTCAGATACGCAGTATTTT
>TRBJ2-4|.|TRBV3-1|few
CASSRQVAKNIQYF
TGTGCCAGCAGTCGACAGGTAGCCAAAAACATTCAGTACTTC
>TRBJ2-7|.|TRBV7-2|.
CAREGPSYEQYF
TGTGCCAGAGAGGGACCGAGCTACGAGCAGTACTTC
>TRBJ2-3|.|TRBV6-5|.
CASSYALLGGPDTQYF
TGTGCCAGCAGTTACGCCCTTTTGGGGGGTCCAGATACGCAGTATTTT
>TRBJ2-7|TRBD2|TRBV7-2|few
CASSSHQRGSSYEQYF
TGTGCCAGCAGCTCCCATCAGCGCGGGAGCTCCTACGAGCAGTACTTC
>TRBJ1-1|.|TRBV24-1|.
CATSDSRETEAFF
TGTGCCACCAGTGACTCCAGGGAAACTGAAGCTTTCTTT
>TRBJ2-3|TRBD2|TRBV5-6|.
CASSNLAGLADDTDTQYF
TGTGCCAGCAGCAACCTAGCGGGCCTGGCGGATGACACAGATACGCAGTATTTT
>TRBJ2-1|TRBD1|TRBV11-1|.
CASSFPGTGVGEQFF
TGTGCCAGCAGCTTCCCGGGGACAGGGGTCGGTGAGCAGTTCTTC
>TRBJ2-1|TRBD1|TRBV27|.
CASSLWGGQGLYDEQFF
TGTGCCAGCAGTTTATGGGGCGGACAGGGGCTTTACGATGAGCAGTTCTTC
>TRBJ2-1|.|TRBV20-1|.
CSASADSWEQFF
TGCAGTGCTAGTGCGGACAGTTGGGAGCAGTTCTTC
>TRBJ2-3|TRBD2|TRBV10-1|.
CASTQLAGRVGHRYAYF
TGCGCCAGCACCCAACTAGCGGGAAGGGTGGGGCACAGATACGCGTATTTT